This TCR beta chain was observed in a study of cytomegalovirus exposure and HLA in healthy donors. Primers for the PCR totalled 60 Vbeta and 13 Jbeta. TCRdb keeps only in-frame clones here, not all; method: immunoSEQ multiplex PCR. Of 170,000 or so clones listed, 75% to 80% were seen once; the top ten hold around 3.1%. This clone was seen only once. The sequence came from a woman in her thirties or forties in good health and CMV-seronegative. Sequenced material: PBMCs.

CDR3 sequence: CASSLGGQRNYGYTF. CDR3 sequence (DNA): TGTGCCAGCAGCTTAGGGGGACAGCGCAACTATGGCTACACCTTC. The chain recombines TRBV7-9 with TRBJ1-2, with TRBD1 identical over 7 bases. The CDR3 is 15 amino acids. Trimming removed 1 base from V and 2 bases from J; junction bases left unmatched: 4. The germline V gene has CDR1 SEHNR and CDR2 FQNEAQ (reference sequence).